The next 30 T cell receptor beta chains were all read from a single sample in a study of blood T cell repertoires in COVID-19. The table came from immunoSEQ multiplex PCR; TCRdb's copy has only in-frame clones and leaves some out. The sample yields roughly 45,000 clones, approximately 87% seen once. Sequenced input: peripheral blood. The receptors stem from a human donor in a cohort sampled during active COVID-19.

This clone was observed a single time. This chain links TRBV11-2 with TRBJ2-3; 8 bases fit TRBD2. Per the germline V gene, CDR1 is SGHAT and CDR2 is FQNNGV. Unmatched junction bases numbered 8, after V lost 2 bases and J lost 4 bases. The CDR3 totals 16 residues. The CDR3 sequence is CASSLLGGGRADTQYF. Written as DNA, the CDR3 is TGTGCCAGCAGCTTACTTGGCGGGGGGCGGGCAGATACGCAGTATTTT.

This chain links TRBV29-1 with TRBJ1-4, with a weak D call TRBD1 (6 bases). This CDR3 has 14 residues. Germline assignment: CDR1 SQVTM and CDR2 ANQGSEA. V was cut by 2 bases and J by 8 bases, with 15 bases left in between. CDR3 in amino acids: CSVEFVGDREKLFF. CDR3 DNA sequence: TGCAGCGTTGAATTCGTAGGTGACAGGGAAAAACTGTTTTTT.

The chain uses TRBV5-1 and TRBJ1-2; a weak D match, TRBD1 (5 bases). The germline V gene encodes CDR1 SGHRS and CDR2 YFSETQ. The ends were cut back, 0 bases at V and 8 bases at J, with 14 bases in the middle. The CDR3 spans 14 residues. Written as DNA, the CDR3 is TGCGCCAGCAGCTTGGTAGGCAGGGTAAGCGGCTACACCTTC. It translates to CASSLVGRVSGYTF. The whole variable domain, filled in from reference TRBV5-1 and TRBJ1-2, reads KAGVTQTPRYLIKTRGQQVTLSCSPISGHRSVSWYQQTPGQGLQFLFEYFSETQRNKGNFPGRFSGRQFSNSRSEMNVSTLELGDSALYLCASSLVGRVSGYTFGSGTRLTVV.

This chain joins TRBV19 and TRBJ2-5; 9 positions match TRBD1. From germline, CDR1 is LNHDA and CDR2 SQIVND (reference sequence). The CDR3 loop spans 14 amino acids. The trim removed 5 bases at V and 1 base at J, leaving 2 bases unmatched. This CDR3 is CASSLGQGQETQYF. CDR3 DNA sequence: TGTGCCAGTAGTTTGGGACAGGGCCAAGAGACCCAGTACTTC. Full variable domain (outside the CDR3, taken from reference TRBV19 and TRBJ2-5): DGGITQSPKYLFRKEGQNVTLSCEQNLNHDAMYWYRQDPGQGLRLIYYSQIVNDFQKGDIAEGYSVSREKKESFPLTVTSAQKNPTAFYLCASSLGQGQETQYFGPGTRLLVL.

In this sample, this clone turned up a few times. The rearrangement uses TRBV2 and TRBJ1-6; perhaps TRBD1 as D (5 bases). The V and J ends lost 7 bases and 3 bases respectively, with 10 bases between them. There are 14 residues in the CDR3. Looked up from germline, CDR1 is SNHLY and CDR2 is FYNNEI. The CDR3 DNA reads as TGTGCCAGCATACGACAGATCTATAATTCACCCCTCCACTTT. Translated: CASIRQIYNSPLHF.

The rearrangement links TRBV6-1 to TRBJ2-7; D may be TRBD2 (6 bases). The CDR3 is 15 amino acids. Trimming took off 2 bases at V and 0 bases at J, with 11 bases between the two ends. CDR1 and CDR2 (germline): MNHNS, SASEGT. CDR3 DNA sequence: TGTGCCAGCAGTGAAATTTGGGGGGTCTCCTACGAGCAGTACTTC. Encoded protein: CASSEIWGVSYEQYF.

The chain combines TRBV5-1 with TRBJ1-1, with 7 bases lining up with TRBD1. The CDR3 sequence is 15 residues long. The germline gives CDR1 SGHRS, CDR2 YFSETQ. Trimming cost V 4 bases and J 3 bases; bases outside gene matches: 9. The CDR3 loop is CASSVTGARDTEAFF. CDR3 DNA sequence: TGCGCCAGCAGCGTAACAGGGGCGAGGGACACTGAAGCTTTCTTT.

This clone was observed a handful of times. The chain joins TRBV27 to TRBJ2-7; TRBD1 agrees at 9 bases. CDR1 and CDR2 (germline): MNHEY, SMNVEV (reference sequence). V gave up 10 bases and J gave up 6 bases; unmatched junction bases: 13. The CDR3 is made up of 14 amino acids. CDR3 nucleotides: TGTGCCACTGCTCGGGACAGGGAAGGATCCGAGCAGTACTTC. Its protein product is CATARDREGSEQYF.

This clone showed up just once. The chain links TRBV5-5 to TRBJ1-1; 7 bases fit TRBD1. The CDR3 is made up of 17 amino acids. V shed 0 bases and J 1 base; nucleotides not matched to a gene: 9. From germline, CDR1 is SGHKS and CDR2 YYEKEE (reference sequence). The CDR3 here is CASSLAWQTGTNTEAFF. The CDR3 nucleotides are TGTGCCAGCAGCTTGGCCTGGCAGACAGGGACGAACACTGAAGCTTTCTTT.

The CDR3 DNA reads TGTGCCAGCAGCTCGGGACAGGGAACAGTCTACGAGCAGTACTTC. Amino acids: CASSSGQGTVYEQYF. The chain has TRBV7-2 and TRBJ2-7; 9 bases are shared with TRBD1. The V segment lost 4 bases and the J segment 3 bases; nucleotides outside the gene matches: 7. The CDR3 length is 15 residues. In germline, CDR1 is SGHTA, CDR2 FQGNSA.

The genes are TRBV11-3 and TRBJ1-1, with unresolved D. The CDR3 contains 14 residues. Trimming took 1 base from V and 1 from J, leaving 7 bases between them. Germline CDR1 is SGHNT and CDR2 is YENEEA. DNA of the CDR3: TGTGCCAGCAGCTTAGCTGGCTCGAACACTGAAGCTTTCTTT. Protein sequence: CASSLAGSNTEAFF.

The chain employs TRBV2 and TRBJ1-3; 7 bases align to TRBD1. The V gene's germline CDR1 is SNHLY and CDR2 FYNNEI. The CDR3 extends over 16 amino acids. V shed 7 bases and J 0 bases; nucleotides not matched to a gene: 9. CDR3 residues: CASKRDRIASGNTIYF. The CDR3 DNA reads as TGTGCCAGCAAACGGGACAGAATCGCCTCTGGAAACACCATATATTTT. Combining the CDR3 with reference TRBV2 and TRBJ1-3 gives the whole variable domain EPEVTQTPSHQVTQMGQEVILRCVPISNHLYFYWYRQILGQKVEFLVSFYNNEISEKSEIFDDQFSVERPDGSNFTLKIRSTKLEDSAMYFCASKRDRIASGNTIYFGEGSWLTVV.

This chain connects TRBV5-4 to TRBJ2-5; D gene unclear. CDR1 is SGHNT and CDR2 is YYREEE in the germline V gene (reference sequence). The CDR3 runs 12 residues. V shed 4 bases and J shed 2 bases, with 6 bases lying between them. This CDR3 is CASSQNQETQYF. CDR3 bases: TGTGCCAGCAGCCAGAATCAAGAGACCCAGTACTTC.

The rearrangement uses TRBV5-1 and TRBJ2-2; 13 positions agree with TRBD2. Trimming took 4 bases from V and 0 from J; bases not matched to a gene: 12. Per the germline V gene, CDR1 is SGHRS and CDR2 is YFSETQ. The CDR3 spans 20 residues. The DNA for the CDR3 is TGCGCCAGCAGCGTGCGTCCCGGGACTAGCGGGGCCCCGAACACCGGGGAGCTGTTTTTT. Encoded protein: CASSVRPGTSGAPNTGELFF. Combining the CDR3 with reference TRBV5-1 and TRBJ2-2 gives the whole variable domain KAGVTQTPRYLIKTRGQQVTLSCSPISGHRSVSWYQQTPGQGLQFLFEYFSETQRNKGNFPGRFSGRQFSNSRSEMNVSTLELGDSALYLCASSVRPGTSGAPNTGELFFGEGSRLTVL.

CDR3 region: CASSLGQASNYGYTF. The CDR3 DNA follows: TGCGCCAGCAGCTTAGGACAGGCATCTAACTATGGCTACACCTTC. This rearrangement joins TRBV5-1 to TRBJ1-2; 7 bases align to TRBD1. This CDR3 contains 15 residues. J was trimmed by 0 bases and V by 2 bases; bases with no gene match: 4. Germline V CDR1 and CDR2: SGHRS, YFSETQ.

The chain recombines TRBV30 with TRBJ1-1, with TRBD1 matching over 7 bases. Germline CDR1 is GTSNPN and CDR2 is SVGIG (reference sequence). Germline trimming cut 4 bases from V and 2 bases from J; bases unmatched to any gene: 4. This CDR3 spans 13 amino acids. This CDR3 reads CAWTTGFNTEAFF. In DNA, the CDR3 is TGTGCCTGGACGACAGGGTTCAACACTGAAGCTTTCTTT.

The chain combines TRBV6-5 with TRBJ1-1; a possible D gene is TRBD1 (6 bases). This CDR3 comprises 14 residues. CDR1 and CDR2 (germline): MNHEY, SVGAGI. V lost 5 bases, J lost 5 bases, and 15 bases lay in between. The CDR3 reads CASSTRGARTEAFF. The CDR3 DNA reads as TGTGCCAGCAGTACGCGGGGGGCGCGGACTGAAGCTTTCTTT.

This CDR3 is CAWNSGQGAYEQYF. CDR3 DNA: TGTGCCTGGAACAGCGGGCAGGGGGCTTACGAGCAGTACTTC. V and J are TRBV30 and TRBJ2-7; TRBD1 matches at 8 bases. CDR3 length: 14 amino acids. The J segment lost 4 bases and the V segment lost 4 bases, leaving 9 bases of the junction unmatched. Germline V gene data show CDR1 as GTSNPN and CDR2 as SVGIG (reference sequence). The full variable domain, its missing parts supplied by reference TRBV30 and TRBJ2-7, is SQTIHQWPATLVQPVGSPLSLECTVEGTSNPNLYWYRQAAGRGLQLLFYSVGIGQISSEVPQNLSASRPQDRQFILSSKKLLLSDSGFYLCAWNSGQGAYEQYFGPGTRLTVT.

This chain joins TRBV19 and TRBJ1-2; TRBD1 agrees at 7 bases. The V segment lost 6 bases and the J segment 4 bases; nucleotides outside the gene matches: 8. This CDR3 has 14 residues. Per the germline V gene, CDR1 is LNHDA and CDR2 is SQIVND (reference sequence). For the CDR3, the DNA is TGTGCCAGTAGCGAGGGGGCTATTGTCTATGGCTACACCTTC. It specifies CASSEGAIVYGYTF.

This clone was counted a single time. V and J are TRBV10-3 and TRBJ2-3, with TRBD2 matching over 9 bases. CDR3 size: 14 residues. The trim removed 4 bases at V and 6 bases at J, leaving 5 bases unmatched. The V gene's germline CDR1 is ENHRY and CDR2 SYGVKD. DNA for the CDR3: TGTGCCATCAGTGGGGCCGGACTAGCGGATACGCAGTATTTT. Its translation is CAISGAGLADTQYF.

DNA for the CDR3: TGCAGCGTTGAGGGGGACTGGGGAACCTATGGCTACACCTTC. This translates into CSVEGDWGTYGYTF. The V and J genes are TRBV29-1 and TRBJ1-2; TRBD1 might be the D (5 bases). Trimming took 3 bases from V and 4 from J, leaving 15 bases between them. CDR3 size: 14 residues. Germline V lookup: CDR1 SQVTM, CDR2 ANQGSEA.

This chain joins TRBV5-5 and TRBJ1-6; 10 bases line up with TRBD1. Per germline, CDR1 SGHKS and CDR2 YYEKEE (reference sequence). The CDR3 runs to 16 residues. The V and J ends lost 0 bases and 10 bases, in that order; junction bases with no gene match: 7. The CDR3 sequence is CASSLALGQGQSPLHF. In DNA form, the CDR3 reads TGTGCCAGCAGCTTGGCCTTGGGACAGGGGCAATCACCCCTCCACTTT.

The V call is TRBV10-3, the J call TRBJ1-2, with D possibly matching TRBD1 (6 bases). CDR3 length equals 14 residues. V was clipped by 1 base and J by 6 bases, with 12 bases between them. CDR1 ENHRY and CDR2 SYGVKD come from the germline V gene. CDR3 amino acids: CAISELSRGNGYTF. DNA for the CDR3: TGTGCCATCAGTGAGTTATCCAGGGGTAATGGCTACACCTTC.

The chain recombines TRBV21-1 with TRBJ1-2. TRBV21-1 is marked as a pseudogene. The CDR3 spans 16 residues. In DNA, the CDR3 is TGTGCCAGCAGCCTCCTTGGGGCCTCCCGGGGGTATGGCTACACCTTC. Residues: CASSLLGASRGYGYTF.

The chain uses TRBV30 and TRBJ1-6; maybe TRBD1 (6 bases). CDR1 GTSNPN and CDR2 SVGIG come from the germline V gene (reference sequence). Trimming removed 0 bases at V and 9 bases at J, with 12 bases between. This CDR3 is 14 amino acids long. The CDR3 DNA reads as TGTGCCTGGAGTGTACGGGGGGGGCTTTCACCCCTCCACTTT. As protein: CAWSVRGGLSPLHF.

The CDR3 loop is CASSLVARGRTQYF. CDR3 DNA sequence: TGCGCCAGCAGCTTGGTGGCCAGGGGGAGGACCCAGTACTTC. The chain is built from TRBV5-1 and TRBJ2-5; 7 nucleotides agree with TRBD1. Germline-derived CDR1 and CDR2 are SGHRS and YFSETQ. The CDR3 contains 14 residues. With 0 bases clipped from V and 7 bases from J, the junction kept 6 bases outside the gene matches.

Remarks on this clone: This sample includes further DNA sequences coding for the same CDR3. The V call is TRBV2, the J call TRBJ1-5; a weak D match, TRBD1 (5 bases). CDR1 is SNHLY and CDR2 is FYNNEI in the germline V gene. The V end was cut by 1 base, the J end by 4 bases, with 5 bases between. The CDR3 runs to 13 residues. The CDR3 DNA sequence: TGTGCCAGCAGTGAAGAGGGGAATCAGCCCCAGCATTTT. It specifies CASSEEGNQPQHF.

The rearrangement uses TRBV28 and TRBJ1-1; D is perhaps TRBD1 (5 bases). The CDR3 contains 14 residues. Trimming took off 5 bases at V and 1 base at J, with 11 bases between the two ends. In germline, CDR1 is MDHEN, CDR2 SYDVKM. CDR3 amino acids: CASSPTQGNTEAFF. The CDR3 nucleotides are TGTGCCAGCAGTCCAACCCAGGGGAACACTGAAGCTTTCTTT.

The table lists this clone with a few counts. The rearrangement links TRBV5-5 to TRBJ1-6; TRBD1 aligns across 7 bases. The CDR3 runs 16 residues. The junction had 9 bases not matched to a gene; V was cut back by 6 bases and J by 3 bases. The V gene's germline CDR1 is SGHKS and CDR2 YYEKEE (reference sequence). CDR3 region: CASTPTGTVYNSPLHF. The CDR3 coding sequence is TGTGCCAGCACCCCGACAGGGACTGTCTATAATTCACCCCTCCACTTT.

The chain joins TRBV6-2 or TRBV6-3 to TRBJ2-3; D perhaps matches TRBD1 (6 bases). Germline values: CDR1 MNHEY, CDR2 SVGEGT. This CDR3 is 18 amino acids long. V was shortened by 4 bases and J by 0 bases, with 20 bases between the two germline ends. CDR3 protein: CASSWLDRTISSTDTQYF. CDR3 sequence (DNA): TGTGCCAGCAGTTGGTTAGACAGGACGATCTCTAGCACAGATACGCAGTATTTT.